These 9 T cell receptor beta chains originate from one sample sequenced in a study of T cells in Graves' hyperthyroidism and ophthalmopathy (dated by TCRdb to the late 2010s). The protocol used for the library was multiplex PCR. The instrument was an Illumina HiSeq 2000. The TCR beta CDR3 regions were amplified from the RNA transcripts. The first round of RT-PCR for the TCR CDR3 was performed with the HTBI primer set and the Qiagen OneStep RT-PCR kit. TCRdb ran its own pipeline on the public reads, namely fastp trimming at Q25 and MiXCR clone calling, and kept in-frame beta chains. Each record represents a unique CDR3 protein, reported with the most common genes and DNA among its rows. Recorded for this sample are 350,000 to 400,000 distinct CDR3 sequences; roughly 19% of them occurred a single time. The ten largest clones take up about 4% of the sample. Sample: blood. Every receptor here comes from a woman between 18 and 30 years old with Graves' hyperthyroidism.

Concerning this clonotype: The missing conserved phenylalanine or tryptophan at the end of this CDR3 makes a read error likely. The chain employs TRBV6-1 and TRBJ1-2; D ambiguous. This CDR3 has 11 residues. Germline CDR1 is MNHNS and CDR2 is SASEGT. V was trimmed by 3 bases and J by 4 bases, leaving 3 bases between them. CDR3 protein: CASSDVYGYTL. DNA for the CDR3: TGTGCCAGCAGTGATGTCTATGGCTACACCTTG.

This chain uses TRBV7-9 with TRBJ2-5; 12 positions agree with TRBD2. The CDR3 totals 16 residues. With 4 bases clipped from V and 4 bases from J, the junction kept 7 bases outside the gene matches. CDR1 and CDR2 from the germline V gene are SEHNR and FQNEAQ (reference sequence). The DNA of the CDR3 is TGTGCCAGCAGCTCTCCACTAGCGGGGGGCCGAGAGACCCAGTACTTC. Protein sequence: CASSSPLAGGRETQYF.

The chain has TRBV11-2 and TRBJ1-2; tentative D call: TRBD1 (6 bases). CDR1 is SGHAT and CDR2 is FQNNGV in the germline V gene. CDR3 length: 17 residues. Trimming took 1 base from V and 1 from J, leaving 16 bases between them. For the CDR3, the DNA is TGTGCCAGCAGCTTAGGGATATGGGGACAAGTTAACTATGGCTACACCTTC. Its translation is CASSLGIWGQVNYGYTF.

This chain uses TRBV30 with TRBJ2-7; D not resolved. Per germline, CDR1 GTSNPN and CDR2 SVGIG (reference sequence). The CDR3 has 12 amino acids. V lost 5 bases and J lost 2, with 10 bases in between. CDR3 protein: CAWSVGAYEQYF. The CDR3 DNA sequence: TGTGCCTGGTCGGTGGGTGCCTACGAGCAGTACTTC.

This clonotype turned up a few times. This chain uses TRBV7-9 with TRBJ1-6; the D gene is possibly TRBD1 (5 bases). The CDR3 covers 12 residues. Germline V gene sequence: CDR1 SEHNR, CDR2 FQNEAQ (reference sequence). Trimming stripped 8 bases from V and 11 bases from J, with 13 bases between. The chain's CDR3 is CASARGGPPLHF. CDR3 bases: TGTGCCAGCGCACGCGGGGGTCCACCCCTCCACTTT. Using reference TRBV7-9 and TRBJ1-6 for the parts outside the CDR3, the full variable domain is DTGVSQNPRHKITKRGQNVTFRCDPISEHNRLYWYRQTLGQGPEFLTYFQNEAQLEKSRLLSDRFSAERPKGSFSTLEIQRTEQGDSAMYLCASARGGPPLHFGNGTRLTVT.

This clonotype occurred many times. The V gene is TRBV15, the J gene TRBJ1-5, with TRBD1 as a possible D gene (5 bases). Germline CDR1 is LNHNV and CDR2 is YYDKDF (reference sequence). The CDR3 contains 16 residues. Deletions cut 1 base from V and 3 bases from J, with 13 bases between. CDR3 DNA: TGTGCCACCAGCAGAGGGGGCAGTAAAATCAATCAGCCCCAGCATTTT. Translation gives CATSRGGSKINQPQHF.

The CDR3 loop is CASSEAVGYRGEQYF. CDR3 DNA sequence: TGTGCCAGCAGTGAAGCGGTGGGCTACAGGGGTGAGCAGTACTTC. The V and J genes are TRBV6-1 and TRBJ2-7, with 7 bases fitting TRBD1. The V gene's germline CDR1 is MNHNS and CDR2 SASEGT. This CDR3 region has 15 residues. V was clipped by 0 bases and J by 7 bases; unmatched bases: 9.

This chain joins TRBV12-3 or TRBV12-4 and TRBJ1-1; the D is unclear. The CDR3 sequence is 14 residues long. V was cut by 5 bases and J by 0 bases, with 10 bases left in between. CDR3 coding DNA: TGTGCCAGCAGTGTATCGATTTTGAACACTGAAGCTTTCTTT. This encodes CASSVSILNTEAFF.

This clonotype was observed many times. The chain carries TRBV6-1 and TRBJ1-1, with D uncertain. From germline, CDR1 is MNHNS and CDR2 SASEGT. The CDR3 runs 13 residues. The ends were cut back, 6 bases at V and 0 bases at J, with 8 bases in the middle. CDR3 in DNA: TGTGCCAGCAGGGCGTTCATGAACACTGAAGCTTTCTTT. This translates into CASRAFMNTEAFF.